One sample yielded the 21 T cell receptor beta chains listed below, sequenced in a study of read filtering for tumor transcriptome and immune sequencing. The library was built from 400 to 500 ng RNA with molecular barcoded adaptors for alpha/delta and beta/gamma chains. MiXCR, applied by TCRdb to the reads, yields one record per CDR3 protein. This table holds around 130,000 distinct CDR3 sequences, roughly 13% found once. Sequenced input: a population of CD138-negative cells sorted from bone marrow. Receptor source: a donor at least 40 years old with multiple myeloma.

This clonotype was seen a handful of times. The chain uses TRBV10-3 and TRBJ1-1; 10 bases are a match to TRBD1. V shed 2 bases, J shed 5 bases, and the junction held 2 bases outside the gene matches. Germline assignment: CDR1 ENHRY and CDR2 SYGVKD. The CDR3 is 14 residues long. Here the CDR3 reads CAISEPGQGTEAFF. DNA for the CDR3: TGTGCCATCAGTGAGCCGGGACAGGGGACTGAAGCTTTCTTT.

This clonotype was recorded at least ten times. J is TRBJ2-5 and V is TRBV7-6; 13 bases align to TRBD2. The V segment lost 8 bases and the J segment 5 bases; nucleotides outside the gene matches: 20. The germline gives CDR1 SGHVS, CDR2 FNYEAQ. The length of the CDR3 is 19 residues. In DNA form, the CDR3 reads TGTGCCAGCGCGGGTGGACTAGCGGGAGTTGGGCCCCTAATGGAGACCCAGTACTTC. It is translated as CASAGGLAGVGPLMETQYF.

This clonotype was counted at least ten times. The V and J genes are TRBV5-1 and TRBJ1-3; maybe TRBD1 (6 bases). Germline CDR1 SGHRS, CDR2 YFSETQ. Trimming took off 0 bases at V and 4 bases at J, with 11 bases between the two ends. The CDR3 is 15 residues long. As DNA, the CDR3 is TGCGCCAGCAGCTTGGACGGGGGCCCGGGAAACACCATATATTTT. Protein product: CASSLDGGPGNTIYF.

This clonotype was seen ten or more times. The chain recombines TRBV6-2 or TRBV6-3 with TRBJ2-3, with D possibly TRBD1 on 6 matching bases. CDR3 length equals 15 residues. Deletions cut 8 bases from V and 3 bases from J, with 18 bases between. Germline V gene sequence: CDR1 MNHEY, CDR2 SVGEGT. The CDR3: CASWNRERLTDTQYF. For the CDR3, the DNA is TGTGCCAGCTGGAACAGGGAGCGACTTACAGATACGCAGTATTTT.

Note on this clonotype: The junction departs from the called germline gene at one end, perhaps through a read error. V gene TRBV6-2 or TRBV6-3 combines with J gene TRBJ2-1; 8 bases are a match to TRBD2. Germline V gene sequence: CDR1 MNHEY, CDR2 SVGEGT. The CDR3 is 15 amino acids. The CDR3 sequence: CASGWTSLVNNERFF. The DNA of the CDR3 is TGTGCTAGCGGTTGGACTAGCCTCGTAAACAATGAGCGGTTCTTC.

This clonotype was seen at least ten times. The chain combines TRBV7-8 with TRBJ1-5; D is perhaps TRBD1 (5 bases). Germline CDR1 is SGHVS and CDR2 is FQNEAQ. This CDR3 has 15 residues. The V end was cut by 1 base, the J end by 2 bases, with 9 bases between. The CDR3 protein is CASSLGGVGNQPQHF. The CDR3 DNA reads TGTGCCAGCAGCTTAGGAGGGGTGGGCAATCAGCCCCAGCATTTT. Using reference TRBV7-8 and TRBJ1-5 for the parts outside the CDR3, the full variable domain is GAGVSQSPRYKVAKRGQDVALRCDPISGHVSLFWYQQALGQGPEFLTYFQNEAQLDKSGLPSDRFFAERPEGSVSTLKIQRTQQEDSAVYLCASSLGGVGNQPQHFGDGTRLSIL.

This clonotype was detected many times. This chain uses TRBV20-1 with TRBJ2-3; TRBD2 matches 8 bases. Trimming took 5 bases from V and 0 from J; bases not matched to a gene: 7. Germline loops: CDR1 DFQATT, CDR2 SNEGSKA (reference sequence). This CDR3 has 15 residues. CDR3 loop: CSARGGAGSTDTQYF. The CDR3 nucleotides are TGCAGTGCTCGGGGGGGGGCGGGGAGCACAGATACGCAGTATTTT.

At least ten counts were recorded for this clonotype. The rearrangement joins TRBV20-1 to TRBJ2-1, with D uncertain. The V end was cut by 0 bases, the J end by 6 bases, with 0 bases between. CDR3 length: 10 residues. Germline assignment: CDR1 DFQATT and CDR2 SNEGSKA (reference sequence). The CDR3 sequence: CSARDNEQFF. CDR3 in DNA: TGCAGTGCTAGAGACAATGAGCAGTTCTTC.

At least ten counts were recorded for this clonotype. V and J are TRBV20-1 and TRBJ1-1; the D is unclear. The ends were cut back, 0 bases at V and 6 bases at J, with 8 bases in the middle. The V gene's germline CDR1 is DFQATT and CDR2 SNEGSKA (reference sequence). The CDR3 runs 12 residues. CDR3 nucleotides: TGCAGTGCTAGAGATGAGAGGGCTGAAGCTTTCTTT. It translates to CSARDERAEAFF.

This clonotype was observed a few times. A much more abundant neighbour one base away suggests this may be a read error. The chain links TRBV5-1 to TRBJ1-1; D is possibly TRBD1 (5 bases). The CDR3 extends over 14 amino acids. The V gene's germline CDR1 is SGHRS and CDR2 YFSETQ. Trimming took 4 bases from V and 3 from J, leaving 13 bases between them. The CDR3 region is CASSPDTGDTEAFF. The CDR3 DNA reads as TGCGCCAGCAGCCCGGACACGGGGGACACTGAAGCTTTCTTT.

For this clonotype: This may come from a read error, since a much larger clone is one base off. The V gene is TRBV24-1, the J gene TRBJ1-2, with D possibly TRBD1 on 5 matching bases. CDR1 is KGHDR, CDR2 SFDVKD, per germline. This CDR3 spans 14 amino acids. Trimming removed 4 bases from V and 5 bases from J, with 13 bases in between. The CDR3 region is CATSDQDGGYGYTF. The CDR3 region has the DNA TGTGCCACCAGTGACCAGGACGGGGGGTATGGCTACACCTTC.

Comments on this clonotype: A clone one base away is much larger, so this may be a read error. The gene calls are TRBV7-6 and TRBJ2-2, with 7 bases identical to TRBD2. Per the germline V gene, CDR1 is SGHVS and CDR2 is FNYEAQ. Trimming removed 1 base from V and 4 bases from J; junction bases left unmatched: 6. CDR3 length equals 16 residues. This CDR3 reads CASSLVEGGSTGELFF. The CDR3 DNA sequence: TGTGCCAGCAGCTTAGTCGAGGGAGGGAGCACCGGGGAGCTGTTTTTT.

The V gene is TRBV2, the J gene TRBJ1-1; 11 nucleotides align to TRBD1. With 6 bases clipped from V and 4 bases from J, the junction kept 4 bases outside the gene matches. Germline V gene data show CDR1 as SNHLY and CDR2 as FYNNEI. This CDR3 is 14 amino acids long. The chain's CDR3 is CASRVGQGATEAFF. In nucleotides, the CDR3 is TGTGCCAGCAGGGTTGGACAGGGGGCCACTGAAGCTTTCTTT.

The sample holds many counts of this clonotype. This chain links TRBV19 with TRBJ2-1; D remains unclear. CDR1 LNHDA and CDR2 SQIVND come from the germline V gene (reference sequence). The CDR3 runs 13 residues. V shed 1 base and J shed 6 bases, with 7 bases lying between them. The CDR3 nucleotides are TGTGCCAGTAGTATAGGTCGACGCAATGAGCAGTTCTTC. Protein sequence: CASSIGRRNEQFF.

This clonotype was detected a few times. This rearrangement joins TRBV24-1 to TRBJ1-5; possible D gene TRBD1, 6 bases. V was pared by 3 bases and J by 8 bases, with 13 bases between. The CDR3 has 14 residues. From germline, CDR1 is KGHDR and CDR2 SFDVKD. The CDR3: CATSDGTSLKPQHF. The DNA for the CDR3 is TGTGCCACCAGTGATGGGACATCTCTAAAGCCCCAGCATTTT.

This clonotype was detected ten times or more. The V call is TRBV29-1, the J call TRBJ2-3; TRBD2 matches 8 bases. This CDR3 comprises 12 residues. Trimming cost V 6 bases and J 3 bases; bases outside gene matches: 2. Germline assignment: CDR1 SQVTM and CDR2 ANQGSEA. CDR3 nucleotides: TGCAGCGTCCGGGGGGGGACAGATACGCAGTATTTT. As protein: CSVRGGTDTQYF.

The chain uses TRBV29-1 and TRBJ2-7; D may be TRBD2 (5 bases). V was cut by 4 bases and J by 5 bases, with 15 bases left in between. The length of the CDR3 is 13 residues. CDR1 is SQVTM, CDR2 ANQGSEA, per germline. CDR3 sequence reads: CSVGFTSSHEQYF. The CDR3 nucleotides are TGCAGCGTTGGCTTTACTAGTAGTCACGAGCAGTACTTC.

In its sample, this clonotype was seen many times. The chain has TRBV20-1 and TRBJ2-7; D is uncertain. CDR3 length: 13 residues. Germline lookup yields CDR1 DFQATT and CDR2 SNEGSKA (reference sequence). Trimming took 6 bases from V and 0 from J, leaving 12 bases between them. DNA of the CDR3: TGCAGTGCCCCTGACTCAATCTCCTACGAGCAGTACTTC. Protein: CSAPDSISYEQYF.

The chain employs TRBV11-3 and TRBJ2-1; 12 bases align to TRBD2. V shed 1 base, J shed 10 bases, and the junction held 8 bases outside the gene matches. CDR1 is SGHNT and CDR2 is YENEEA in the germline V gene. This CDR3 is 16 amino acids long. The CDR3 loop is CASSLVSSGRAVEQFF. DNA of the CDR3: TGTGCCAGCAGCTTAGTGTCTAGCGGGAGGGCCGTGGAGCAGTTCTTC.

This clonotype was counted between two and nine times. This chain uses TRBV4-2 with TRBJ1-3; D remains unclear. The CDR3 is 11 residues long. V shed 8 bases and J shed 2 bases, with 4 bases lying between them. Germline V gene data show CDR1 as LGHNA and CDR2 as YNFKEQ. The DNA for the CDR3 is TGTGCCAGCTCCCCTGGAAACACCATATATTTT. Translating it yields CASSPGNTIYF.

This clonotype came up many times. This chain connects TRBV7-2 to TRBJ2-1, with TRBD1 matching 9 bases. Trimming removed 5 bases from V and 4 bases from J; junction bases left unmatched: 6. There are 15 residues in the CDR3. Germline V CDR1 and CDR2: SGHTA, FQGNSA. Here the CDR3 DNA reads TGTGCCAGCAGCAGAGCTGGACAGGGGTACAATGAGCAGTTCTTC. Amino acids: CASSRAGQGYNEQFF.